The 15 T cell receptor beta chains presented below share a single source sample, sequenced in a study of blood T cell repertoires in COVID-19. The assay was immunoSEQ multiplex PCR, and TCRdb's table has in-frame clones only and misses some. Of over 150,000 clones listed, roughly 81% are singletons. The sequenced sample was peripheral blood. These receptors were taken from a woman of 80 years or more with COVID-19, enrolled during active disease.

The chain joins TRBV7-9 to TRBJ2-2; D perhaps matches TRBD2 (5 bases). Germline CDR1 SEHNR, CDR2 FQNEAQ (reference sequence). The CDR3 runs 18 residues. V was shortened by 1 base and J by 4 bases, with 19 bases between the two germline ends. This chain's CDR3 is CASSLGARVLGSTGELFF. The CDR3 DNA reads as TGTGCCAGCAGCTTAGGAGCGCGGGTCCTCGGTTCCACCGGGGAGCTGTTTTTT.

The J gene is TRBJ2-1, the V gene TRBV24-1, with 13 nucleotides matching TRBD2. Germline V CDR1 and CDR2: KGHDR, SFDVKD. The CDR3 has 18 amino acids. V shed 4 bases and J 7 bases; nucleotides not matched to a gene: 12. The CDR3 coding sequence is TGTGCCACCAGTGACCGCACCCTACTAGCGGGAGGGGCGAATGAGCAGTTCTTC. The encoded protein is CATSDRTLLAGGANEQFF.

V is TRBV5-4 and J is TRBJ1-6; 8 bases are shared with TRBD1. The V gene's germline CDR1 is SGHNT and CDR2 YYREEE (reference sequence). The CDR3 runs to 15 residues. Unmatched junction bases numbered 4, after V lost 0 bases and J lost 8 bases. In DNA, the CDR3 is TGTGCCAGCAGCTTGGGGCGGACAGGGTATTCACCCCTCCACTTT. Translating gives CASSLGRTGYSPLHF.

The rearrangement joins TRBV3-1 (or the pseudogene TRBV3-2) to TRBJ2-3; TRBD1 matches 11 bases. The CDR3 runs 15 residues. Unmatched junction bases numbered 4, after V lost 2 bases and J lost 6 bases. Germline CDR1 is LGHDT and CDR2 is YNNKEL (reference sequence). CDR3 coding DNA: TGTGCCAGCAGCCAATGGACAGGGGGCAAGGATACGCAGTATTTT. This translates into CASSQWTGGKDTQYF.

The chain links TRBV7-6 to TRBJ2-7, with D perhaps TRBD2 (6 bases). CDR1 SGHVS and CDR2 FNYEAQ come from the germline V gene. This CDR3 has 16 residues. V was pared by 1 base and J by 4 bases, with 17 bases between. The CDR3 region has the DNA TGTGCCAGCAGCTTAGGACTTCAGGGACTGGGGTACGAGCAGTACTTC. Translation gives CASSLGLQGLGYEQYF.

V usage is TRBV6-5 and J usage is TRBJ2-7, with D perhaps TRBD2 (6 bases). Trimming removed 6 bases from V and 3 bases from J, with 12 bases in between. In germline, CDR1 is MNHEY, CDR2 SVGAGI. The CDR3 length is 13 residues. CDR3 nucleotide sequence: TGTGCCAGCAGAGCCGGGACTGACTACGAGCAGTACTTC. Its protein is CASRAGTDYEQYF.

The chain links TRBV6-5 to TRBJ1-2; the match to TRBD1 covers 7 bases. The germline V gene encodes CDR1 MNHEY and CDR2 SVGAGI. The CDR3 extends over 16 amino acids. J was trimmed by 4 bases and V by 2 bases; bases with no gene match: 10. The CDR3 loop is CASSYAGTAKTYGYTF. The CDR3 DNA reads TGTGCCAGCAGTTACGCCGGGACAGCGAAAACCTATGGCTACACCTTC.

This clone was seen more than once but under ten times. The V and J genes are TRBV27 and TRBJ2-2; D might be TRBD1 (6 bases). Per germline, CDR1 MNHEY and CDR2 SMNVEV (reference sequence). The CDR3 runs to 14 residues. The germline V and J ends were trimmed by 2 bases and 6 bases, with 10 bases remaining between them. The CDR3 region is CASSLARGPGELFF. The DNA for the CDR3 is TGTGCCAGCAGTTTAGCCAGGGGACCCGGGGAGCTGTTTTTT.

The chain joins TRBV7-2 to TRBJ2-3; D possibly corresponds to TRBD2 (7 bases). Trimming shortened V by 1 base and J by 0 bases, and 20 bases separated the two germline ends. Germline values: CDR1 SGHTA, CDR2 FQGNSA. The CDR3 sequence is 19 residues long. CDR3 in amino acids: CASSLVWIKGGLSTDTQYF. CDR3 nucleotides: TGTGCCAGCAGCTTAGTCTGGATCAAGGGGGGGTTAAGCACAGATACGCAGTATTTT.

The chain employs TRBV29-1 and TRBJ2-3, with D possibly matching TRBD1 (7 bases). V was shortened by 6 bases and J by 6 bases, with 13 bases between the two germline ends. The CDR3 is 12 amino acids. The germline gives CDR1 SQVTM, CDR2 ANQGSEA. The CDR3 sequence: CSVLSGGDTQYF. DNA of the CDR3: TGCAGCGTCCTATCAGGGGGGGATACGCAGTATTTT.

The chain couples TRBV4-1 to TRBJ2-5; 7 nucleotides agree with TRBD2. Per germline, CDR1 MGHRA and CDR2 YSYEKL. Losses at the gene ends were 1 base for V and 1 base for J; bases not matched to a gene: 9. The CDR3 has 17 amino acids. Written as DNA, the CDR3 is TGCGCCAGCAGCCAAGGTAGATTAGCGGGCTCCCAAGAGACCCAGTACTTC. Translation gives CASSQGRLAGSQETQYF.

The rearrangement uses TRBV5-1 and TRBJ2-1; 7 bases map to TRBD2. Germline V lookup: CDR1 SGHRS, CDR2 YFSETQ. V trimming: 3 bases; J trimming: 6 bases; junction bases outside the gene matches: 12. The CDR3 extends over 16 amino acids. The chain's CDR3 is CASSWPGGSGVNEQFF. Written as DNA, the CDR3 is TGCGCCAGCAGCTGGCCTGGCGGGAGCGGGGTCAATGAGCAGTTCTTC.

V and J are TRBV10-3 and TRBJ1-2, with D possibly TRBD1 on 5 matching bases. The germline V and J ends were trimmed by 3 bases and 3 bases, with 5 bases remaining between them. This CDR3 has 12 residues. Germline assignment: CDR1 ENHRY and CDR2 SYGVKD. In DNA form, the CDR3 reads TGTGCCATCAGTGACAGGGACTATGGCTACACCTTC. Translation: CAISDRDYGYTF.

The chain combines TRBV7-2 with TRBJ1-1, with D possibly TRBD1 on 5 matching bases. The CDR3 spans 14 residues. The germline V gene encodes CDR1 SGHTA and CDR2 FQGNSA. Trimming stripped 1 base from V and 5 bases from J, with 11 bases between. Written as DNA, the CDR3 is TGTGCCAGCAGCTTAGATGCAGGGAGGACTGAAGCTTTCTTT. As protein: CASSLDAGRTEAFF.

This chain joins TRBV30 and TRBJ1-4; D is perhaps TRBD1 (5 bases). This CDR3 has 14 amino acids. Germline V gene lookup returns CDR1 GTSNPN and CDR2 SVGIG (reference sequence). Trimming removed 3 bases from V and 5 bases from J, with 13 bases in between. DNA for the CDR3: TGTGCCTGGAGCCCGGGCGGGGGGAATGAAAAACTGTTTTTT. Translation: CAWSPGGGNEKLFF.